The next 27 T cell receptor beta chains were all read from a single sample in a study of cytomegalovirus exposure and HLA in healthy donors. PCR employed 60 Vbeta and 13 Jbeta primers. Profiling relied on immunoSEQ multiplex PCR, and the TCRdb table lists in-frame clones only, not all of them. The sample carries roughly 200,000 clones, 75% to 85% recorded once. Sequencing input: PBMCs. The receptor source for this set is a woman in her 30s in good health and CMV-seropositive.

This chain uses TRBV10-3 with TRBJ2-1; D gene uncertain. V lost 6 bases, J lost 0 bases, and 15 bases lay in between. Germline V gene sequence: CDR1 ENHRY, CDR2 SYGVKD. The CDR3 has 16 residues. CDR3 protein: CAISYGPPPSYNEQFF. CDR3 DNA sequence: TGTGCCATCAGCTACGGTCCTCCCCCCTCCTACAATGAGCAGTTCTTC.

The chain combines TRBV28 with TRBJ2-1, with TRBD2 matching over 12 bases. The ends lost 8 bases at V and 4 bases at J; junction bases unmatched: 6. The germline V gene has CDR1 MDHEN and CDR2 SYDVKM. This CDR3 region has 15 residues. The chain's CDR3 is CASLPLAGGYNEQFF. The CDR3 DNA reads TGTGCCAGCTTACCCCTAGCGGGAGGGTACAATGAGCAGTTCTTC.

The genes are TRBV6-6 and TRBJ1-1; tentatively, D is TRBD1 (5 bases). V lost 6 bases to trimming and J lost 4 bases, with 15 bases between them. Germline V gene sequence: CDR1 MNHNY, CDR2 SVGAGI (reference sequence). The CDR3 loop spans 14 amino acids. CDR3 amino acids: CASSLSPGSTEAFF. In nucleotides, the CDR3 is TGTGCCAGCAGCCTCTCCCCAGGGTCCACTGAAGCTTTCTTT.

The genes are TRBV7-3 and TRBJ2-7; D gene uncertain. V lost 2 bases and J 9 bases, leaving 17 bases between the germline ends. The CDR3 spans 14 residues. Germline V gene lookup returns CDR1 SGHTA and CDR2 FQGTGA. CDR3 in amino acids: CASSLEARSPLQYF. CDR3 DNA sequence: TGTGCCAGCAGCTTAGAAGCCCGCTCCCCCCTGCAGTACTTC.

The gene calls are TRBV5-1 and TRBJ2-5; D might be TRBD2 (6 bases). V shed 4 bases and J shed 5 bases, with 9 bases lying between them. Germline V gene data show CDR1 as SGHRS and CDR2 as YFSETQ. CDR3 length: 12 amino acids. CDR3 loop: CASSPGVETQYF. The CDR3 DNA reads TGCGCCAGCAGCCCGGGGGTTGAGACCCAGTACTTC.

This clone was detected only a few times. CDR3 nucleotides: TGTGCCAGCAGCTTAACTCTTAACTCCTACAATGAGCAGTTCTTC. Protein sequence: CASSLTLNSYNEQFF. The rearrangement uses TRBV7-8 and TRBJ2-1; D call uncertain. Germline V gene sequence: CDR1 SGHVS, CDR2 FQNEAQ. V was pared by 2 bases and J by 0 bases, with 8 bases between. This CDR3 spans 15 amino acids.

This clone came up once. This rearrangement joins TRBV28 to TRBJ2-3, with TRBD1 identical over 7 bases. CDR1 is MDHEN, CDR2 SYDVKM, per germline. CDR3 length equals 17 residues. V dropped 6 bases and J dropped 2; count of bases not matched to a gene: 14. This CDR3 reads CASRRRRGTANTDTQYF. As DNA, the CDR3 is TGTGCCAGCAGGCGCCGTAGGGGGACAGCAAACACAGATACGCAGTATTTT.

The chain has TRBV28 and TRBJ2-1; D remains unclear. The CDR3 runs 13 residues. The V gene's germline CDR1 is MDHEN and CDR2 SYDVKM. Trimming pared 8 bases from V and 0 bases from J, leaving 8 bases between. Written as DNA, the CDR3 is TGTGCCAGCTTCCAGGACTCCTACAATGAGCAGTTCTTC. Translated: CASFQDSYNEQFF.

This chain connects TRBV5-1 to TRBJ1-1; D is undetermined. Trimming stripped 0 bases from V and 3 bases from J, with 9 bases between. There are 14 residues in the CDR3. Germline V gene lookup returns CDR1 SGHRS and CDR2 YFSETQ. CDR3 residues: CASSLDPEDTEAFF. The DNA for the CDR3 is TGCGCCAGCAGCTTGGACCCGGAGGACACTGAAGCTTTCTTT.

The rearrangement links TRBV30 to TRBJ2-2; weak D call: TRBD1 (5 bases). The germline V and J ends were trimmed by 0 bases and 6 bases, with 14 bases remaining between them. Germline CDR1 reads GTSNPN; CDR2 reads SVGIG (reference sequence). This CDR3 has 15 amino acids. The CDR3, as DNA: TGTGCCTGGAGTGTACGCGTGGGGCCCGCCGGGGAGCTGTTTTTT. This translates into CAWSVRVGPAGELFF.

The rearrangement uses TRBV7-8 and TRBJ2-3; TRBD1 aligns across 7 bases. J was trimmed by 1 base and V by 5 bases; bases with no gene match: 6. The V gene's germline CDR1 is SGHVS and CDR2 FQNEAQ. CDR3 size: 15 residues. In nucleotides, the CDR3 is TGTGCCAGCAGCAAGACAGGGCTACGCACAGATACGCAGTATTTT. This codes for CASSKTGLRTDTQYF.

The CDR3 region is CASSWGPDTQYF. The CDR3 DNA sequence: TGTGCCAGCAGCTGGGGGCCAGATACGCAGTATTTT. The J gene is TRBJ2-3, the V gene TRBV7-8; TRBD1 is a possible D gene (6 bases). Germline values: CDR1 SGHVS, CDR2 FQNEAQ. V dropped 4 bases and J dropped 4 bases, with 6 bases sitting between them. The CDR3 is 12 amino acids.

The chain links TRBV7-9 to TRBJ1-6; D possibly corresponds to TRBD1 (6 bases). Looked up from germline, CDR1 is SEHNR and CDR2 is FQNEAQ (reference sequence). The V gene lost 0 bases and the J gene lost 10 bases, with 13 bases spanning the gap. The CDR3 runs to 15 residues. This chain's CDR3 is CASSLATGRASPLHF. CDR3 in DNA: TGTGCCAGCAGCTTAGCTACAGGGAGGGCATCACCCCTCCACTTT.

V is TRBV28 and J is TRBJ2-2, with 10 bases identical to TRBD1. The junction had 9 bases not matched to a gene; V was cut back by 5 bases and J by 3 bases. Germline CDR1 and CDR2: MDHEN and SYDVKM. This CDR3 spans 17 amino acids. CDR3 DNA: TGTGCCAGCAGTCCTTGGACGGGGACAGGGGACACCGGGGAGCTGTTTTTT. Encoded protein: CASSPWTGTGDTGELFF.

A remark on this clone: The junction differs from germline at one of its ends, possibly a read error. The sample holds other DNA sequences that translate to the same CDR3. V usage is TRBV25-1 and J usage is TRBJ1-4; TRBD1 agrees at 9 bases. There are 13 residues in the CDR3. Per the germline V gene, CDR1 is MGHDK and CDR2 is SYGVNS. The CDR3 DNA is TGTGCTAGCACGGGGACAGGGAATGAAAAACTGTTTTTT. Residues: CASTGTGNEKLFF.

V usage is TRBV6-1 and J usage is TRBJ1-3; D uncertain. Per the germline V gene, CDR1 is MNHNS and CDR2 is SASEGT. V was shortened by 6 bases and J by 3 bases, with 15 bases between the two germline ends. This CDR3 has 15 amino acids. CDR3 region: CASRPTEDFGNTIYF. The CDR3 DNA reads as TGTGCCAGCAGACCGACGGAGGACTTTGGAAACACCATATATTTT.

The chain uses TRBV6-1 and TRBJ1-2, with 10 bases fitting TRBD1. V gave up 4 bases and J gave up 0 bases; unmatched junction bases: 11. CDR3 length equals 18 residues. The germline gives CDR1 MNHNS, CDR2 SASEGT. Here the CDR3 DNA reads TGTGCCAGCAGTGCGACAGGGGGCGTTCGCAACCCTAACTATGGCTACACCTTC. It codes for CASSATGGVRNPNYGYTF.

This rearrangement joins TRBV5-1 to TRBJ2-7, with 11 bases identical to TRBD1. The J segment lost 4 bases and the V segment lost 5 bases, leaving 5 bases of the junction unmatched. The germline gives CDR1 SGHRS, CDR2 YFSETQ. The CDR3 is 14 residues long. The CDR3 DNA is TGCGCCAGCAGGGCTGGGACAGGGGGTTACGAGCAGTACTTC. Translated: CASRAGTGGYEQYF.

By share of the sample, this clone is large. The genes are TRBV7-8 and TRBJ1-3; D is possibly TRBD1 (5 bases). Germline CDR1 reads SGHVS; CDR2 reads FQNEAQ. With 5 bases removed from V and 7 bases from J, the gap between germline ends came to 9 bases. The CDR3 sequence is 12 residues long. The CDR3, as DNA: TGTGCCAGCAGCCAAGGGGTGAACACCATATATTTT. Amino acids: CASSQGVNTIYF.

The chain recombines TRBV11-1 with TRBJ2-4; weak D call: TRBD1 (5 bases). Germline-derived CDR1 and CDR2 are SGHAT and FQDESV (reference sequence). The CDR3 has 14 amino acids. V lost 5 bases to trimming and J lost 2 bases, with 10 bases between them. CDR3 nucleotides: TGTGCCAGCAGCACACAGGAATCCAAAAACATTCAGTACTTC. It encodes CASSTQESKNIQYF.

This clone showed up just once. The V call is TRBV10-3, the J call TRBJ2-1; possibly TRBD2 for D (6 bases). Germline V CDR1 and CDR2: ENHRY, SYGVKD. This CDR3 spans 18 amino acids. Trimming took 2 bases from V and 8 from J, leaving 25 bases between them. CDR3 bases: TGTGCCATCAGTGAGCCAAATGGGGACTCCTCGGGTTATGATGAGCAGTTCTTC. Its protein product is CAISEPNGDSSGYDEQFF.

V is TRBV5-6 and J is TRBJ1-1; 9 bases fit TRBD1. Germline V gene data show CDR1 as SGHDT and CDR2 as YYEEEE. V lost 1 base to trimming and J lost 2 bases; unmatched junction nucleotides: 3. The CDR3 runs to 15 residues. The CDR3 coding sequence is TGTGCCAGCAGCTTGATGGACAGGGGTAACACTGAAGCTTTCTTT. It codes for CASSLMDRGNTEAFF.

The chain couples TRBV5-1 to TRBJ2-6; weak D call: TRBD2 (5 bases). The V end was cut by 1 base, the J end by 3 bases, with 11 bases between. CDR1 and CDR2 from the germline V gene are SGHRS and YFSETQ. The CDR3 consists of 16 residues. The CDR3 coding sequence is TGCGCCAGCAGCTTGTTGACGGACTTTGGGGCCAACGTCCTGACTTTC. It specifies CASSLLTDFGANVLTF.

V and J are TRBV7-2 and TRBJ2-3, with 11 bases matching TRBD2. Germline V gene data show CDR1 as SGHTA and CDR2 as FQGNSA. The V gene end was trimmed by 3 bases and the J gene end by 4 bases; junction bases not matched to a gene: 3. This CDR3 is built from 15 residues. The CDR3 loop reads CASSFSGRASDTQYF. The CDR3 DNA is TGTGCCAGCAGCTTTAGCGGGAGGGCCTCAGATACGCAGTATTTT.

The chain recombines TRBV18 with TRBJ1-4; D might be TRBD1 (5 bases). Per germline, CDR1 KGHSH and CDR2 LQKENI. This CDR3 spans 13 amino acids. The V end was cut by 2 bases, the J end by 6 bases, with 7 bases between. The CDR3 nucleotides are TGTGCCAGCTCACCATTCAGGGATGAAAAACTGTTTTTT. This translates into CASSPFRDEKLFF.

The gene calls are TRBV11-2 and TRBJ2-1; tentative D call: TRBD1 (6 bases). V was trimmed by 6 bases and J by 7 bases, leaving 16 bases between them. The CDR3 covers 14 residues. Per the germline V gene, CDR1 is SGHAT and CDR2 is FQNNGV. CDR3 DNA sequence: TGTGCCAGCAGTATCCAGGGGTTAGGAAATGAGCAGTTCTTC. Residues: CASSIQGLGNEQFF.

J is TRBJ2-3 and V is TRBV5-4; D remains unclear. The CDR3 runs 15 residues. CDR1 SGHNT and CDR2 YYREEE come from the germline V gene (reference sequence). With 5 bases removed from V and 4 bases from J, the gap between germline ends came to 17 bases. The CDR3 spells CASSATQAKADTQYF. Here the CDR3 DNA reads TGTGCCAGCAGTGCTACTCAGGCTAAGGCAGATACGCAGTATTTT. The whole variable domain, filled in from reference TRBV5-4 and TRBJ2-3, reads ETGVTQSPTHLIKTRGQQVTLRCSSQSGHNTVSWYQQALGQGPQFIFQYYREEENGRGNFPPRFSGLQFPNYSSELNVNALELDDSALYLCASSATQAKADTQYFGPGTRLTVL.